This T cell receptor beta chain was found in a study of cytomegalovirus exposure and HLA in healthy donors. Concerning this clone: Its antigen is unknown.

Study-wide results and caveats: TCR beta chains numbering more than 150 were designated cytomegalovirus-associated. On later analysis, the bulk of CMV-associated TCR beta chains appeared to be HLA-restricted. Later analysis revealed greater clonal expansion in HLA-associated TCR beta chains than in equally common others. Specificity for CMV antigens was confirmed in vitro for three of the CMV-associated chains.

PCR involved 60 Vbeta and 13 Jbeta primers. Produced via immunoSEQ multiplex PCR; TCRdb's table is partial and in-frame only. Among about 120,000 clones listed, around 66% were seen once. The CDR3 loop spans 14 amino acids. Germline-derived CDR1 and CDR2 are SGHRS and YFSETQ. Trimming cost V 4 bases and J 1 base, with 11 bases left between them. This clonotype originated in a woman between 40 and 55 years old in good health and CMV-seropositive. Material for sequencing was PBMCs. The V call is TRBV5-1, the J call TRBJ1-1; no clear D gene. The CDR3 loop is CASSPRTGNTEAFF. Written as DNA, the CDR3 is TGCGCCAGCAGCCCCCGCACTGGGAACACTGAAGCTTTCTTT.